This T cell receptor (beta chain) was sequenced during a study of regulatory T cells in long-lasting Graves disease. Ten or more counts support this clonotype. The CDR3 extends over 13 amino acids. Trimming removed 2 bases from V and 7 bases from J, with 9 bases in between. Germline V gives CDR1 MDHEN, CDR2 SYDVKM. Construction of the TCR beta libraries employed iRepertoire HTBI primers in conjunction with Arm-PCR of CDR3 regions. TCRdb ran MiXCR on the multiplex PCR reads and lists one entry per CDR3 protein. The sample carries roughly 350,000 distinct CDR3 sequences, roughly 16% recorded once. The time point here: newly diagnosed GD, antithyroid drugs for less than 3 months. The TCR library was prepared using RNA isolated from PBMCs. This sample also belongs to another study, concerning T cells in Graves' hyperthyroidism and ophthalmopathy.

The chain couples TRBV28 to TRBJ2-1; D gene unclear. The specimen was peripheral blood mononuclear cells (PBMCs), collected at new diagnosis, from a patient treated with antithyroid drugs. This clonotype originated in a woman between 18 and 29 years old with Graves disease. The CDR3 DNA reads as TGTGCCAGCAGTTTAGAGTGGTCGAATGAGCAGTTCTTC. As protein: CASSLEWSNEQFF.